The clone carrying this T cell receptor (beta chain) is large (0.1 to 1%) within its sample. Its matching antigen is unknown. Study findings and constraints: Tumor memory CD4+ T cell TCR gene usage clustered with blood and lymph node memory CD4+ cells and lymph node naive CD4+ cells. Tumor Tregs overlapped most with tumor, then blood, naive CD4+ cells.

Cells sorted as Tregs were CD4+, CD25+ and CD127-/low. TRBV12-4/TRBJ1-2 clonotypes were amplified with adaptor-ligated barcode primers. MiXCR was run by TCRdb on the multiplex PCR reads, yielding one entry per CDR3 protein. The profile shows some 360 distinct CDR3 sequences, about 32% of them singletons. V lost 6 bases, J lost 3 bases, and 8 bases lay in between. The CDR3 sequence is 12 residues long. The chain links TRBV12-3 or TRBV12-4 to TRBJ1-2; a weak D match, TRBD1 (5 bases). Sequencing was performed on tumor-infiltrating Tregs sorted from the breast tumor. The receptor comes from a female donor with breast cancer. The CDR3 nucleotides are TGTGCCAGCAGCCGGGGCGACTATGGCTACACCTTC. Residues: CASSRGDYGYTF.